These T cell receptor beta chains were read from a single sample in a study of T cells in Graves' hyperthyroidism and ophthalmopathy. Each CDR3 protein is one row after TCRdb ran MiXCR on the multiplex PCR reads. Found here are roughly 640,000 distinct CDR3 sequences, roughly a sixth of them singletons; the top ten hold 3% to 4%. Material for sequencing was blood. The receptors were sampled from a woman aged 40 to 55 with Graves' ophthalmopathy. The CDR3 runs from the conserved cysteine through the conserved F or W. The order of the fields is J gene, clone size, V gene, D gene, CDR3 DNA, CDR3 protein. A D gene is named only where the DNA matches it firmly. The listing skips clone size in some rows; elsewhere it reads once, few, many or a size class.

j_gene: TRBJ2-7
abundance: few
v_gene: TRBV6-1
d_gene: .
CDR3nt: TGTGCCGCCCAGGACGAGTTGGGGCCTTACGAGCAGTACTTC
CDR3aa: CAAQDELGPYEQYF

j_gene: TRBJ1-2
abundance: many
v_gene: TRBV15
d_gene: .
CDR3nt: TGTGCCACCAGCAAACAGGGCTATGGCTACACCTTC
CDR3aa: CATSKQGYGYTF

j_gene: TRBJ1-5
abundance: .
v_gene: TRBV28
d_gene: .
CDR3nt: TGTGCCAGCAGCGTGACCCCCCGGAGTGGCAATCAGCCCCAGCATTTT
CDR3aa: CASSVTPRSGNQPQHF

j_gene: TRBJ2-1
abundance: many
v_gene: TRBV2
d_gene: TRBD1
CDR3nt: TGTGCCAGCAAACGGACAGGGACTTACAATGAGCAGTTCTTC
CDR3aa: CASKRTGTYNEQFF

j_gene: TRBJ2-2
abundance: many
v_gene: TRBV13
d_gene: TRBD2
CDR3nt: TGTGCCAGCAGCCCTATAAGGACTAGCACCGGGGAGCTGTTTTTT
CDR3aa: CASSPIRTSTGELFF

j_gene: TRBJ2-1
abundance: many
v_gene: TRBV7-9
d_gene: .
CDR3nt: TGTGCCAGCAGCAACCGACTGGACAATGAGCAGTTCTTC
CDR3aa: CASSNRLDNEQFF

j_gene: TRBJ1-2
abundance: many
v_gene: TRBV6-1
d_gene: .
CDR3nt: TGTGCCAGCAGTGATACCTACTATGGCTACACCTTC
CDR3aa: CASSDTYYGYTF

j_gene: TRBJ2-5
abundance: .
v_gene: TRBV12-3/TRBV12-4
d_gene: .
CDR3nt: TGTGCCAGCAGCAGACACCACCAAGAGACCCAGTACTTC
CDR3aa: CASSRHHQETQYF

j_gene: TRBJ2-2
abundance: few
v_gene: TRBV29-1
d_gene: .
CDR3nt: TGCAGCGCGGGCAGGGTAGGAGGCACCGGGGAGCTGTTTTTT
CDR3aa: CSAGRVGGTGELFF

j_gene: TRBJ2-5
abundance: .
v_gene: TRBV2
d_gene: TRBD1
CDR3nt: TGCGCCAGCCGAGGGGGCCAGGATCGGACCCAGTACTTC
CDR3aa: CASRGGQDRTQYF

j_gene: TRBJ2-7
abundance: few
v_gene: TRBV5-6
d_gene: TRBD1
CDR3nt: TGTGCCAGCAGCCGATTGGGACAGGAATCCTACGAGCAGTACTTC
CDR3aa: CASSRLGQESYEQYF

j_gene: TRBJ2-7
abundance: .
v_gene: TRBV5-4
d_gene: TRBD1
CDR3nt: TGTGCCAGCAGCTTGGGAGACAGGGTTTTTGGCGAGCAGTACTTC
CDR3aa: CASSLGDRVFGEQYF

j_gene: TRBJ2-2
abundance: many
v_gene: TRBV20-1
d_gene: TRBD2
CDR3nt: TGCAGTGCTCCTATTAGCGGGAGTTACACCGGGGAGCTGTTTTTT
CDR3aa: CSAPISGSYTGELFF

j_gene: TRBJ2-1
abundance: .
v_gene: TRBV27
d_gene: TRBD2
CDR3nt: TGTGCCAGCAGTACCTCACTAGCGGGGCACTACAATGAGCAGTTCTTC
CDR3aa: CASSTSLAGHYNEQFF

j_gene: TRBJ2-5
abundance: .
v_gene: TRBV20-1
d_gene: .
CDR3nt: TGCAGTGCGCAAGGGGGGGCAGAGACCCAGTACTTC
CDR3aa: CSAQGGAETQYF

j_gene: TRBJ1-1
abundance: .
v_gene: TRBV6-2/TRBV6-3
d_gene: .
CDR3nt: TGTGCCAGCAGTTCCCTCAGGTCGCGGACAGCAAGCATGAACACTGAAGCTTTCTTT
CDR3aa: CASSSLRSRTASMNTEAFF

j_gene: TRBJ1-1
abundance: many
v_gene: TRBV12-3/TRBV12-4
d_gene: .
CDR3nt: TGTGCCAGCAGGAGAGTGGGGGGTCGGGGCACTGAAGCTTTCTTT
CDR3aa: CASRRVGGRGTEAFF

j_gene: TRBJ2-1
abundance: .
v_gene: TRBV10-2
d_gene: .
CDR3nt: TGCGCCAGCAGTGAATCTGGGGGATTGTACAATGAGCAGTTCTTC
CDR3aa: CASSESGGLYNEQFF

j_gene: TRBJ1-1
abundance: many
v_gene: TRBV6-1
d_gene: .
CDR3nt: TGTGCCAGCTTTCGGCTGAACACTGAAGCTTTCTTT
CDR3aa: CASFRLNTEAFF

j_gene: TRBJ1-2
abundance: once
v_gene: TRBV10-2
d_gene: .
CDR3nt: TGCGCCAGCAGTGATTCGGTTTTGAGAGGCTACACCTTC
CDR3aa: CASSDSVLRGYTF

j_gene: TRBJ1-2
abundance: few
v_gene: TRBV19
d_gene: .
CDR3nt: TGTGCCAGTAGTATTTGGACCGCTACTAACTATGGCTACACCTTC
CDR3aa: CASSIWTATNYGYTF

j_gene: TRBJ2-7
abundance: .
v_gene: TRBV7-2
d_gene: TRBD2
CDR3nt: TGTGCCAGCAGCAAAACTAGCGGGATCGGCGAGCAGTACTTC
CDR3aa: CASSKTSGIGEQYF

j_gene: TRBJ2-3
abundance: many
v_gene: TRBV6-2/TRBV6-3
d_gene: .
CDR3nt: TGTGCCAGCAGTTACTCGCCAAGTAGCACAGATACGCAGTATTTT
CDR3aa: CASSYSPSSTDTQYF

j_gene: TRBJ1-2
abundance: few
v_gene: TRBV3-1
d_gene: .
CDR3nt: TGTGCCAGCAGCCCCGGACAGACCGGGGGCTACACCTTC
CDR3aa: CASSPGQTGGYTF

j_gene: TRBJ2-7
abundance: many
v_gene: TRBV5-1
d_gene: TRBD2
CDR3nt: TGCGCCAGCAGCCCAGGACTAGCGGACCTCTACGAGCAGTACTTC
CDR3aa: CASSPGLADLYEQYF

j_gene: TRBJ2-5
abundance: .
v_gene: TRBV7-6
d_gene: .
CDR3nt: TGTGCCAGCAGCCCCTACAGGCAAGCTGCCGAAGAGACCCAGTACTTC
CDR3aa: CASSPYRQAAEETQYF

j_gene: TRBJ2-2
abundance: .
v_gene: TRBV7-8
d_gene: .
CDR3nt: TGTGCCAGCAGCTCAAGGGGGAGTTCGGGGCAGGGCCACACCGGGGAGCTGTTTTTT
CDR3aa: CASSSRGSSGQGHTGELFF

j_gene: TRBJ2-1
abundance: few
v_gene: TRBV29-1
d_gene: TRBD2
CDR3nt: TGCAGTGTTCCTAGGACTAGCGGGGGGGTGAACAATGAGCAGTTCTTC
CDR3aa: CSVPRTSGGVNNEQFF

j_gene: TRBJ1-1
abundance: many
v_gene: TRBV11-2
d_gene: .
CDR3nt: TGTGCCAGCAGCTTAATAAGGTGGGACAAGAACACTGAAGCTTTCTTT
CDR3aa: CASSLIRWDKNTEAFF